This entry describes one T cell receptor beta chain. Antigen: not known. Repertoires were generated with immunoSEQ multiplex PCR, while TCRdb's copy carries only in-frame clones and drops some. In the table there are about 42,000 clones, roughly 79% of which are singletons. These data originate in a study of memory CD4+ T cells and cytomegalovirus serostatus. Whole-study results and caveats: CMV serostatus prediction reached median AUC around 0.95, or 0.9 with US-trained model.

The sort gate was single viable CD3+CD4+CD8-CD45RO+ cells for memory CD4+ T cells. Serum IgG to CMV pp150, pp28, p38 and p52 defined serostatus. The CDR3 is made up of 15 amino acids. CDR1 is SGHRS, CDR2 YFSETQ, per germline. Trimming took 0 bases from V and 5 from J, leaving 12 bases between them. The rearrangement links TRBV5-1 to TRBJ2-1, with TRBD2 as a possible D gene (5 bases). The origin of this receptor is an adult in good health and CMV-seronegative. Sequencing used memory CD4+ T cells from blood. The CDR3 nucleotides read TGCGCCAGCAGCTTGGGAGAGCGGAGTCACAATGAGCAGTTCTTC. Amino acids: CASSLGERSHNEQFF.